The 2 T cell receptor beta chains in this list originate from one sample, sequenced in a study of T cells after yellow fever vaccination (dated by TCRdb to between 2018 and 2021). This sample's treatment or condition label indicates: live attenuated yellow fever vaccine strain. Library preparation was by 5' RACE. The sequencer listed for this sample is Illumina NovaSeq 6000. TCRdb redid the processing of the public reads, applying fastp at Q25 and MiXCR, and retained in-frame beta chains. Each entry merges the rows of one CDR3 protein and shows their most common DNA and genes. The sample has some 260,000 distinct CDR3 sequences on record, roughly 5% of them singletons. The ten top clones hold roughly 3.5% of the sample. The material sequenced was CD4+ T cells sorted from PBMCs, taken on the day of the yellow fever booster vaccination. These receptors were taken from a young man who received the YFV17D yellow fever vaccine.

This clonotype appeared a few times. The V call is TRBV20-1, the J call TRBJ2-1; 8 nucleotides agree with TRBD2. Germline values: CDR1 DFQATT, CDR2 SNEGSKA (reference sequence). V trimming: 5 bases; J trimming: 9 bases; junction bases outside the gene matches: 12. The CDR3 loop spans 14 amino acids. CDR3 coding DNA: TGCAGTGCTGATAATCCCTCGGGAGGGGTTGAGCAGTTCTTC. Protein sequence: CSADNPSGGVEQFF.

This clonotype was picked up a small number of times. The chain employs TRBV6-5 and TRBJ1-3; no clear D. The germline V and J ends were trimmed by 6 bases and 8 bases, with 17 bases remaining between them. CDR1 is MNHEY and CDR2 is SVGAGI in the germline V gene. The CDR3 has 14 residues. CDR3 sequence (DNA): TGTGCCAGCAGGAAGACAACCGAGGTCCACACCATATATTTT. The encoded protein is CASRKTTEVHTIYF.